One sample yielded the 6 T cell receptor beta chains listed below, sequenced in a study of shared clonotypes between healthy human individuals (dated by TCRdb to the early 2020s). Library prep was done by the immunoSEQ multiplex PCR assay. The source is immuneACCESS, and TCRdb retained only in-frame sequences with V and J called. Part of the clones is not carried over; for the studies checked, unresolved V genes explain less than half of this, and the remainder is unexplained. For this sample the table gives around 330,000 clones, of which approximately 79% were detected only once. Over 9% of the sample belongs to the ten largest clones. The sample comprised memory CD4+ T cells sorted from blood. The cell subset or site label corresponds to: CD45RA-negative fraction. The receptors shown here come from a man aged 30-40 years in good health.

V is TRBV9 and J is TRBJ2-7; 11 bases are shared with TRBD2. Germline V gene sequence: CDR1 SGDLS, CDR2 YYNGEE. This CDR3 comprises 15 residues. J lost 0 bases, V lost 7 bases, and 6 bases had no gene match. CDR3 DNA sequence: TGTGCCAGCTCTAGCGGGAGGACCTCCTCCTACGAGCAGTACTTC. It codes for CASSSGRTSSYEQYF.

CDR3 loop: CASSSTSGRAYEQYF. The CDR3 DNA is TGTGCCAGCAGTTCGACTAGCGGGAGGGCCTACGAGCAGTACTTC. The chain has TRBV28 and TRBJ2-7, with TRBD2 matching 14 bases. Germline values: CDR1 MDHEN, CDR2 SYDVKM. The trim removed 4 bases at V and 2 bases at J, leaving 1 base unmatched. CDR3 length: 15 amino acids.

As regards this clone: Possible read error: a much larger clone is one base away. Other nucleotide sequences from this sample produce the same CDR3. The chain uses TRBV6-1 and TRBJ2-7, with 8 bases identical to TRBD2. CDR3 size: 15 residues. Germline lookup yields CDR1 MNHNS and CDR2 SASEGT. CDR3 coding DNA: TGTGCCAGCAGTGAAGCGCTAGCGGGCTCCTACGAGCAGTATTTC. Translation: CASSEALAGSYEQYF.

This chain uses TRBV28 with TRBJ2-7; 10 nucleotides match TRBD2. The CDR3 totals 15 residues. V trimming: 8 bases; J trimming: 1 base; junction bases outside the gene matches: 8. Germline V CDR1 and CDR2: MDHEN, SYDVKM. Here the CDR3 reads CASGTSGRGSYEQYF. The CDR3 nucleotides are TGTGCCAGCGGGACGAGCGGGAGGGGTTCCTACGAGCAGTACTTC.

The rearrangement joins TRBV9 to TRBJ1-2; 7 bases fit TRBD1. The germline V gene has CDR1 SGDLS and CDR2 YYNGEE. CDR3 size: 15 residues. The V and J ends lost 4 bases and 4 bases, in that order; junction bases with no gene match: 10. The CDR3 spells CASSPRQGPVYGYTF. DNA of the CDR3: TGTGCCAGCAGCCCTCGACAGGGACCGGTCTATGGCTACACCTTC. Full variable domain (remainder filled in from reference TRBV9 and TRBJ1-2): DSGVTQTPKHLITATGQRVTLRCSPRSGDLSVYWYQQSLDQGLQFLIQYYNGEERAKGNILERFSAQQFPDLHSELNLSSLELGDSALYFCASSPRQGPVYGYTFGSGTRLTVV.

As regards this clone: One base away lies a much larger clone, so this may be a sequencing read error. This chain joins TRBV6-5 and TRBJ2-3; D gene unclear. The V and J ends lost 8 bases and 5 bases respectively, with 14 bases between them. Germline V gene sequence: CDR1 MNHEY, CDR2 SVGAGI. The CDR3 contains 13 residues. CDR3 DNA sequence: TGTGCCAGCTTCGTCAGTTATAAAGATACGCAGTATTTT. This translates into CASFVSYKDTQYF.